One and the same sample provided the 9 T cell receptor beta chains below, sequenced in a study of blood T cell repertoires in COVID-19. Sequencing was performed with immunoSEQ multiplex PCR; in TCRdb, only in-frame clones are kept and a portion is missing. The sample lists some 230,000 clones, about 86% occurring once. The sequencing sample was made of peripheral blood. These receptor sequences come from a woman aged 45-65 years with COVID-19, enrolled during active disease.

CDR3 in amino acids: CASSRDRGAGELFF. CDR3 sequence (DNA): TGTGCCAGCAGCCGGGACAGGGGTGCCGGGGAGCTGTTTTTT. The chain is built from TRBV11-2 and TRBJ2-2, with TRBD1 matching 10 bases. Germline values: CDR1 SGHAT, CDR2 FQNNGV. The CDR3 sequence is 14 residues long. The trim removed 5 bases at V and 6 bases at J, leaving 3 bases unmatched.

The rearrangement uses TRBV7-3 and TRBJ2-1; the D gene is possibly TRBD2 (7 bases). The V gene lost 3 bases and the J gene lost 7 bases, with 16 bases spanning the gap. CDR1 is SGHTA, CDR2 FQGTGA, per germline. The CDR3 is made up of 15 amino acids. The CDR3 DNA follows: TGTGCCAGCAGCTTCGGACCGGGGGGCAGGAATGAGCAGTTCTTC. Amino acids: CASSFGPGGRNEQFF.

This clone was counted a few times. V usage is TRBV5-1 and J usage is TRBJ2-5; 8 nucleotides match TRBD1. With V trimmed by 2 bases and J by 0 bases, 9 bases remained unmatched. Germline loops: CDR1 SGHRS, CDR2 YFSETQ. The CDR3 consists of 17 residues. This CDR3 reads CASSFWHNRGYQETQYF. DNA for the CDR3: TGCGCCAGCAGCTTTTGGCACAACAGGGGGTACCAAGAGACCCAGTACTTC.

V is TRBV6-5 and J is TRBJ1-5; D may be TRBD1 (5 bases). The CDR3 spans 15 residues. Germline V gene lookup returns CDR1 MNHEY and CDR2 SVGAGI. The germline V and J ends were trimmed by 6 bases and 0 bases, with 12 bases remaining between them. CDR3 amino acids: CASRPGGNSNQPQHF. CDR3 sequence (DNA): TGTGCCAGCAGGCCGGGGGGGAATAGCAATCAGCCCCAGCATTTT.

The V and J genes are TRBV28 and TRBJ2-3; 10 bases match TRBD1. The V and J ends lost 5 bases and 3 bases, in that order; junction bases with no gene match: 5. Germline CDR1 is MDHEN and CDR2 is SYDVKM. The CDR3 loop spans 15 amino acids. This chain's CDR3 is CASSVPGQGTDTQYF. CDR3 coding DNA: TGTGCCAGCAGTGTCCCGGGACAGGGGACAGATACGCAGTATTTT.

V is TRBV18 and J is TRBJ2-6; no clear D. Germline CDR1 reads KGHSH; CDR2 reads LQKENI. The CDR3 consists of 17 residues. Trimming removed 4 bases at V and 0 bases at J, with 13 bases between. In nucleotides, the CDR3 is TGTGCCAGCTCACGACCGTTAGCAATCTCTGGGGCCAACGTCCTGACTTTC. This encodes CASSRPLAISGANVLTF.

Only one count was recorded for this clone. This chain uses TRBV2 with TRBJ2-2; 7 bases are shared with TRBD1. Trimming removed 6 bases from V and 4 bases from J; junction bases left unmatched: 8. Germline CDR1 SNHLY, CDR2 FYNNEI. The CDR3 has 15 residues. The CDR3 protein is CASREHRGSTGELFF. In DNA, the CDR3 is TGTGCCAGCAGGGAACACAGGGGTAGCACCGGGGAGCTGTTTTTT.

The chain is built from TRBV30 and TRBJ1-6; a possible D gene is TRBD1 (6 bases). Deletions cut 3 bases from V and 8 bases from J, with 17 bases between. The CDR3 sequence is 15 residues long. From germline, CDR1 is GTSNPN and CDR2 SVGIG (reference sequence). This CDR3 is CAWRRQTGGYSPLHF. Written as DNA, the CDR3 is TGTGCCTGGAGGCGTCAGACAGGAGGATATTCACCCCTCCACTTT. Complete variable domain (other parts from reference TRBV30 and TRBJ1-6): SQTIHQWPATLVQPVGSPLSLECTVEGTSNPNLYWYRQAAGRGLQLLFYSVGIGQISSEVPQNLSASRPQDRQFILSSKKLLLSDSGFYLCAWRRQTGGYSPLHFGNGTRLTVT.

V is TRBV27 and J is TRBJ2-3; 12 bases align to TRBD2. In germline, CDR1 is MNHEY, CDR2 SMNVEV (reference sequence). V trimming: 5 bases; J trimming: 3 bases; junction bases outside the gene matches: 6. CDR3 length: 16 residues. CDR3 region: CASSLAGGLVTDTQYF. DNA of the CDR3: TGTGCCAGCAGTCTAGCGGGGGGGCTCGTAACAGATACGCAGTATTTT.